One and the same sample provided the 29 T cell receptor beta chains below, sequenced in a study of shared clonotypes between healthy human individuals. TCRdb's copy holds only in-frame clones and misses some; the assay was immunoSEQ multiplex PCR. The sample lists 2,500,000 or so clones, around 90% occurring once. Specimen: naive CD4+ T cells sorted from blood. The subset denotes: CD45RA+ positively selected. These receptors originate from a man between 18 and 35 years old in good health.

For this clone: The same CDR3 is also encoded by other DNA sequences in this sample. The J gene is TRBJ2-3, the V gene TRBV5-1; D possibly corresponds to TRBD1 (6 bases). V gave up 4 bases and J gave up 3 bases, with 9 bases separating them. CDR3 size: 13 residues. Germline V lookup: CDR1 SGHRS, CDR2 YFSETQ. The CDR3 DNA sequence: TGCGCCAGCAGCCAAGGGACAACAGATACGCAGTATTTT. Its translation: CASSQGTTDTQYF.

This clone was counted a single time. The rearrangement uses TRBV5-1 and TRBJ2-7; unclear D gene. Deletions cut 3 bases from V and 0 bases from J, with 13 bases between. Germline values: CDR1 SGHRS, CDR2 YFSETQ. This CDR3 is 15 amino acids long. The CDR3 loop reads CASSSDGGYSYEQYF. DNA for the CDR3: TGCGCCAGCAGCTCGGACGGCGGTTACTCCTACGAGCAGTACTTC.

The chain carries TRBV11-1 and TRBJ2-1, with 11 bases aligning to TRBD1. J lost 8 bases, V lost 4 bases, and 4 bases had no gene match. The CDR3 consists of 14 residues. The germline V gene has CDR1 SGHAT and CDR2 FQDESV (reference sequence). The CDR3 reads CASSSGQGVYEQFF. The DNA for the CDR3 is TGTGCCAGCAGCTCGGGACAGGGGGTCTATGAGCAGTTCTTC.

The V and J genes are TRBV4-2 and TRBJ2-1; D possibly corresponds to TRBD1 (5 bases). The V end was cut by 4 bases, the J end by 6 bases, with 16 bases between. This CDR3 is built from 15 residues. Looked up from germline, CDR1 is LGHNA and CDR2 is YNFKEQ. In DNA, the CDR3 is TGTGCCAGCAGCCTTGACCCTAATCAGGGCAATGAGCAGTTCTTC. Translated, it gives CASSLDPNQGNEQFF.

The V call is TRBV5-1, the J call TRBJ2-1; 7 bases align to TRBD2. The V gene end was trimmed by 5 bases and the J gene end by 9 bases; junction bases not matched to a gene: 11. Germline V gene data show CDR1 as SGHRS and CDR2 as YFSETQ. This CDR3 spans 14 amino acids. The CDR3 protein is CASSRTPGGFEQFF. CDR3 nucleotides: TGCGCCAGCAGTCGGACCCCGGGGGGTTTTGAGCAGTTCTTC.

The rearrangement uses TRBV7-2 and TRBJ2-3; TRBD2 agrees at 11 bases. The CDR3 consists of 16 residues. Germline V gene lookup returns CDR1 SGHTA and CDR2 FQGNSA. J gave up 0 bases and V 4 bases, and 3 bases lay outside the gene matches. CDR3 nucleotides: TGTGCCAGCAGCTCTCGACTAGCGGGGAGCACAGATACGCAGTATTTT. It encodes CASSSRLAGSTDTQYF.

This chain joins TRBV10-2 and TRBJ2-4, with TRBD2 identical over 11 bases. V was clipped by 7 bases and J by 12 bases; unmatched bases: 20. Germline V gives CDR1 WSHSY, CDR2 SAAADI. The CDR3 contains 17 residues. The CDR3 loop is CASNKVGTSGFLVGQYF. DNA of the CDR3: TGCGCCAGCAACAAAGTGGGGACTAGCGGCTTCTTGGTCGGTCAGTACTTC.

CDR3 nucleotide sequence: TGTGCCAGCAGCTTAGCGTCGGGACCTCAGCCCCAGCATTTT. Its translation is CASSLASGPQPQHF. The chain combines TRBV7-2 with TRBJ1-5; a possible D gene is TRBD1 (5 bases). The CDR3 length is 14 residues. Germline CDR1 SGHTA, CDR2 FQGNSA. V shed 0 bases and J shed 6 bases, with 9 bases lying between them.

The V and J genes are TRBV6-6 and TRBJ2-7; 8 positions agree with TRBD1. Germline CDR1 MNHNY, CDR2 SVGAGI (reference sequence). The CDR3 is made up of 15 amino acids. Unmatched junction bases numbered 5, after V lost 2 bases and J lost 2 bases. The CDR3 DNA is TGTGCCAGCAGTTACACTGTGACAGGGGCCTACGAGCAGTACTTC. Translating it yields CASSYTVTGAYEQYF.

The V call is TRBV6-1, the J call TRBJ1-1; TRBD1 matches 11 bases. The CDR3 is 18 residues long. V trimming: 4 bases; J trimming: 0 bases; junction bases outside the gene matches: 10. The germline V gene encodes CDR1 MNHNS and CDR2 SASEGT. CDR3 sequence: CASSGGTGGRYLNTEAFF. For the CDR3, the DNA is TGTGCCAGCAGTGGGGGGACAGGGGGTCGGTATTTGAACACTGAAGCTTTCTTT.

This clone is a singleton in its sample. This CDR3 reads CASSNWGWNTGELFF. Here the CDR3 DNA reads TGTGCCAGCAGCAACTGGGGATGGAACACCGGGGAGCTGTTTTTT. J is TRBJ2-2 and V is TRBV21-1. TRBV21-1 is termed a pseudogene. The CDR3 totals 15 residues.

The chain couples TRBV6-5 to TRBJ1-3, with D possibly TRBD1 on 5 matching bases. Germline loops: CDR1 MNHEY, CDR2 SVGAGI. The CDR3 is made up of 15 amino acids. V was clipped by 5 bases and J by 8 bases, with 19 bases between them. CDR3 sequence (DNA): TGTGCCAGCAGTCCCCAAGGGGTAGGGGAACACACCATATATTTT. Its translation: CASSPQGVGEHTIYF.

This sequence joins TRBV18 and TRBJ2-5, with D tentatively TRBD1 (5 bases). The J call may be mistaken, given a closer DNA end match to TRBJ2-7. Germline V CDR1 and CDR2: KGHSH, LQKENI. This CDR3 has 14 amino acids. DNA of the CDR3: TGTGCCAGCTCACCACAGGGGTTAAGGTACGAGCAGTACTTC. Translating it yields CASSPQGLRYEQYF.

The chain joins TRBV7-8 to TRBJ2-7; 9 nucleotides agree with TRBD2. Germline CDR1 and CDR2: SGHVS and FQNEAQ. CDR3 size: 18 residues. V was clipped by 2 bases and J by 5 bases; unmatched bases: 16. CDR3 protein: CASSLRALAGIGSHEQYF. Here the CDR3 DNA reads TGTGCCAGCAGCTTACGGGCGCTAGCGGGGATTGGGAGCCACGAGCAGTACTTC.

The gene calls are TRBV6-1 and TRBJ1-2; weak D call: TRBD1 (5 bases). The V gene lost 0 bases and the J gene lost 4 bases, with 15 bases spanning the gap. CDR1 and CDR2 (germline): MNHNS, SASEGT. The CDR3 sequence is 16 residues long. The CDR3 bases are TGTGCCAGCAGTGAAGCGGGGACCCTACGGGGCTATGGCTACACCTTC. Translation gives CASSEAGTLRGYGYTF.

The chain uses TRBV7-2 and TRBJ2-7; 9 bases align to TRBD1. CDR3 length: 16 residues. V shed 0 bases and J 6 bases; nucleotides not matched to a gene: 9. In germline, CDR1 is SGHTA, CDR2 FQGNSA. The CDR3 nucleotides read TGTGCCAGCAGCTTAGCTAGTCCCGGGACAGGGAGCGAGCAGTACTTC. This translates into CASSLASPGTGSEQYF. Based on the CDR3 plus reference TRBV7-2 and TRBJ2-7, the full variable domain is GAGVSQSPSNKVTEKGKDVELRCDPISGHTALYWYRQSLGQGLEFLIYFQGNSAPDKSGLPSDRFSAERTGGSVSTLTIQRTQQEDSAVYLCASSLASPGTGSEQYFGPGTRLTVT.

This clone came up once. This CDR3 is also generated by other DNA sequences in the sample. CDR3 amino acids: CASSLGQGDTIYF. The CDR3 nucleotides are TGTGCCAGCAGCTTGGGACAGGGGGACACCATATATTTT. This chain connects TRBV5-8 to TRBJ1-3; TRBD1 aligns across 9 bases. The CDR3 contains 13 residues. CDR1 and CDR2 (germline): SGHTS, YDEGEE. The J segment lost 8 bases and the V segment lost 0 bases, leaving 0 bases of the junction unmatched.

The V and J genes are TRBV30 and TRBJ1-1; no reliable D call. This CDR3 is 12 amino acids long. Trimming pared 4 bases from V and 1 base from J, leaving 7 bases between. Germline values: CDR1 GTSNPN, CDR2 SVGIG (reference sequence). The DNA of the CDR3 is TGTGCCTGGAACGACCGGAACACTGAAGCTTTCTTT. It specifies CAWNDRNTEAFF.

The chain links TRBV9 to TRBJ1-1, with D uncertain. The length of the CDR3 is 14 residues. The V end was cut by 2 bases, the J end by 1 base, with 9 bases between. Germline V gene lookup returns CDR1 SGDLS and CDR2 YYNGEE. DNA of the CDR3: TGTGCCAGCAGCGTGGCTCTACCGAACACTGAAGCTTTCTTT. Translated, it gives CASSVALPNTEAFF.

The gene calls are TRBV15 and TRBJ1-6, with D uncertain. The CDR3 has 16 amino acids. V dropped 3 bases and J dropped 6 bases, with 15 bases sitting between them. Germline V gives CDR1 LNHNV, CDR2 YYDKDF (reference sequence). CDR3 sequence: CATSRVLAPRNSPLHF. The CDR3 DNA reads TGTGCCACCAGCAGGGTCCTAGCCCCGCGTAATTCACCCCTCCACTTT.

The V gene is TRBV30, the J gene TRBJ1-1, with D unresolved. There are 12 residues in the CDR3. V was shortened by 3 bases and J by 4 bases, with 9 bases between the two germline ends. Germline V gives CDR1 GTSNPN, CDR2 SVGIG (reference sequence). The CDR3 reads CAWSASPTEAFF. As DNA, the CDR3 is TGTGCCTGGAGCGCCTCCCCCACTGAAGCTTTCTTT.

With respect to this clone: In the same sample, other DNA sequences code for this CDR3. V gene TRBV11-2 combines with J gene TRBJ1-1; D remains ambiguous. The CDR3 is 14 residues long. V lost 1 base, J lost 1 base, and 7 bases lay in between. Germline loops: CDR1 SGHAT, CDR2 FQNNGV. DNA for the CDR3: TGTGCCAGCAGCTTAGTTGGAGGGAACACTGAAGCTTTCTTT. Amino acids: CASSLVGGNTEAFF. Filled out from reference TRBV11-2 and TRBJ1-1, the complete variable domain reads EAGVAQSPRYKIIEKRQSVAFWCNPISGHATLYWYQQILGQGPKLLIQFQNNGVVDDSQLPKDRFSAERLKGVDSTLKIQPAKLEDSAVYLCASSLVGGNTEAFFGQGTRLTVV.

The table lists this clone with a count of one. This chain links TRBV30 with TRBJ1-1, with D uncertain. The V end lost 3 bases, the J end lost 1 base, and 12 bases lay between the germline ends. The V gene's germline CDR1 is GTSNPN and CDR2 SVGIG (reference sequence). This CDR3 is 14 amino acids long. Written as DNA, the CDR3 is TGTGCCTGGAGCATGGACCCTGGGAACACTGAAGCTTTCTTT. Translation: CAWSMDPGNTEAFF.

A word on this clone: Other nucleotide sequences in the sample specify the same CDR3. This sequence joins TRBV5-1 and TRBJ2-7; 7 bases are a match to TRBD1. This CDR3 has 14 amino acids. Per the germline V gene, CDR1 is SGHRS and CDR2 is YFSETQ. The junction had 3 bases not matched to a gene; V was cut back by 0 bases and J by 3 bases. The CDR3 is CASSLGDSFYEQYF. As DNA, the CDR3 is TGCGCCAGCAGCTTGGGGGACAGCTTCTACGAGCAGTACTTC.

This sequence joins TRBV11-3 and TRBJ2-2; D gene uncertain. V gave up 5 bases and J gave up 0 bases, with 10 bases separating them. Germline CDR1 is SGHNT and CDR2 is YENEEA. This CDR3 has 15 amino acids. CDR3 DNA: TGTGCCAGCAGCCCCTTCTTCGCGAACACCGGGGAGCTGTTTTTT. Amino acids: CASSPFFANTGELFF.

The chain carries TRBV7-9 and TRBJ1-1, with D possibly TRBD1 on 5 matching bases. The CDR3 runs to 12 residues. V was pared by 10 bases and J by 0 bases, with 9 bases between. Germline V CDR1 and CDR2: SEHNR, FQNEAQ (reference sequence). The CDR3 region has the DNA TGTGCCATACAGGCCTTGAACACTGAAGCTTTCTTT. This sequence encodes CAIQALNTEAFF.

The chain uses TRBV28 and TRBJ2-7, with TRBD2 as a possible D gene (6 bases). CDR1 is MDHEN and CDR2 is SYDVKM in the germline V gene. The CDR3 contains 16 residues. The ends were cut back, 5 bases at V and 0 bases at J, with 17 bases in the middle. CDR3 residues: CASSPPSGVLSYEQYF. The DNA of the CDR3 is TGTGCCAGCAGTCCCCCGTCGGGGGTCCTCTCCTACGAGCAGTACTTC. Variable domain in full (rest from reference TRBV28 and TRBJ2-7): DVKVTQSSRYLVKRTGEKVFLECVQDMDHENMFWYRQDPGLGLRLIYFSYDVKMKEKGDIPEGYSVSREKKERFSLILESASTNQTSMYLCASSPPSGVLSYEQYFGPGTRLTVT.

The chain has TRBV7-2 and TRBJ1-5, with D possibly being TRBD1 (6 bases). Germline V gives CDR1 SGHTA, CDR2 FQGNSA. The ends were cut back, 5 bases at V and 2 bases at J, with 16 bases in the middle. This CDR3 contains 16 residues. CDR3 in DNA: TGTGCCAGCAGCAATAACAGGGAGAAAGGCAATCAGCCCCAGCATTTT. Its translation is CASSNNREKGNQPQHF.

This chain links TRBV6-5 with TRBJ2-7; 7 nucleotides match TRBD2. V lost 2 bases to trimming and J lost 2 bases; unmatched junction nucleotides: 9. Germline V CDR1 and CDR2: MNHEY, SVGAGI. The CDR3 runs to 16 residues. The CDR3 loop reads CASSYASGTAPYEQYF. The CDR3 nucleotides are TGTGCCAGCAGTTACGCAAGCGGGACGGCACCCTACGAGCAGTACTTC.